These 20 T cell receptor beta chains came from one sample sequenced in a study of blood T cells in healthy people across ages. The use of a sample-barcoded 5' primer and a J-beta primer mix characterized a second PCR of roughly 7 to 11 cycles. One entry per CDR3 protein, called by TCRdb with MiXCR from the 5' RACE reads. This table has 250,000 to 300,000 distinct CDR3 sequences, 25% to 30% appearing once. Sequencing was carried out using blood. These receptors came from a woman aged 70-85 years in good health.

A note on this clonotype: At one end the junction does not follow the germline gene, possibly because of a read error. The CDR3 here is CASSSGRDQPRHF. The CDR3 nucleotides are TGTGCCAGCAGCTCCGGACGGGATCAGCCCCGGCATTTT. V and J are TRBV7-9 and TRBJ1-5; D call uncertain. Per the germline V gene, CDR1 is SEHNR and CDR2 is FQNEAQ (reference sequence). The CDR3 runs to 13 residues.

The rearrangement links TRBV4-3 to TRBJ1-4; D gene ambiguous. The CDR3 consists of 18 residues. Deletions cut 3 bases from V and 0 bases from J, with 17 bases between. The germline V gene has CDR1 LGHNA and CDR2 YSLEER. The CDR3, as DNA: TGCGCCAGCAGCCAGGAAAAAGGCAGAAGTGCAACTAATGAAAAACTGTTTTTT. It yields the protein CASSQEKGRSATNEKLFF.

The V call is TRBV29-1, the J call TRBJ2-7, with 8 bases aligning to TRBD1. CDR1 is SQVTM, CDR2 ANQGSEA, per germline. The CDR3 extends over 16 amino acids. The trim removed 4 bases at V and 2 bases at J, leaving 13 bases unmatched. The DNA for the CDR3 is TGCAGCGTTGGGGGGGCGACAGGGGAGCGGCCCTACGAGCAGTACTTC. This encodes CSVGGATGERPYEQYF.

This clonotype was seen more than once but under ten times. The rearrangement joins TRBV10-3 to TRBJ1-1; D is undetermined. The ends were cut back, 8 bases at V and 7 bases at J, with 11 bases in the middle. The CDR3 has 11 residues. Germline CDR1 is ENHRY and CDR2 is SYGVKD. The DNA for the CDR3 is TGTGCCATCGGAGAACAATTTGAAGCTTTCTTT. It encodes CAIGEQFEAFF.

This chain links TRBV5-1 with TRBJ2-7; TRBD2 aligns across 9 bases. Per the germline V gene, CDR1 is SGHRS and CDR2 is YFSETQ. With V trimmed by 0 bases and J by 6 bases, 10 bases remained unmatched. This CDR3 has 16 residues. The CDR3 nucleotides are TGCGCCAGCAGCTTGGGCGTTATTAGCGGGGGACTCGAGCAGTACTTC. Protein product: CASSLGVISGGLEQYF.

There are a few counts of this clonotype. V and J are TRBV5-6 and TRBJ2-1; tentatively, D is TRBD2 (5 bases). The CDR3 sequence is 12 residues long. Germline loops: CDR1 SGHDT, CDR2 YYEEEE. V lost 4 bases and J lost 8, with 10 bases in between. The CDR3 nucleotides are TGTGCCAGCAGCCCCCCGGGATATGAGCAGTTCTTC. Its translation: CASSPPGYEQFF. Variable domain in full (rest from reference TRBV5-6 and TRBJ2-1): DAGVTQSPTHLIKTRGQQVTLRCSPKSGHDTVSWYQQALGQGPQFIFQYYEEEERQRGNFPDRFSGHQFPNYSSELNVNALLLGDSALYLCASSPPGYEQFFGPGTRLTVL.

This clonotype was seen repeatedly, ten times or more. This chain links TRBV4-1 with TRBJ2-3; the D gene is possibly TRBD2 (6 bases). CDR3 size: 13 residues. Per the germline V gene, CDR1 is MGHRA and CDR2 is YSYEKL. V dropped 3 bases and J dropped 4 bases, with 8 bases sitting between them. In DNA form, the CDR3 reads TGCGCCAGCAGCCATCTAGCGTCAGATACGCAGTATTTT. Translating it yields CASSHLASDTQYF.

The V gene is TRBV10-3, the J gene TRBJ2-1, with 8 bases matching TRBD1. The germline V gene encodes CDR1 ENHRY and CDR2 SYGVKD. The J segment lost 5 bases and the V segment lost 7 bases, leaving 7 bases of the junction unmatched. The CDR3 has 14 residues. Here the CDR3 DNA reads TGTGCCATCACTGGCACAGGGGGGAACAATGAGCAGTTCTTC. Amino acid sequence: CAITGTGGNNEQFF.

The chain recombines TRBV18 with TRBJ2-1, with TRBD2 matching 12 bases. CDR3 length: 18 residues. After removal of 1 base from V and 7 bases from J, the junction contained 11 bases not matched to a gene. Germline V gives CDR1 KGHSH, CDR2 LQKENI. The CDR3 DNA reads TGTGCCAGCTCACCACAGCTAGCGGGAGGGCCTAAAATAAATGAGCAGTTCTTC. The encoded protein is CASSPQLAGGPKINEQFF. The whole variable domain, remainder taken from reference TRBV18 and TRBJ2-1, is NAGVMQNPRHLVRRRGQEARLRCSPMKGHSHVYWYRQLPEEGLKFMVYLQKENIIDESGMPKERFSAEFPKEGPSILRIQQVVRGDSAAYFCASSPQLAGGPKINEQFFGPGTRLTVL.

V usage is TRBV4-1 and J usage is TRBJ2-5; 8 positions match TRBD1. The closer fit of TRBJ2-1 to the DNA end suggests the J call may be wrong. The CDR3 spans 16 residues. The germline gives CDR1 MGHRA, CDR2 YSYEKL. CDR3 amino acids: CASSQDSGGRFNEQFF. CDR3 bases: TGCGCCAGCAGCCAAGATTCAGGGGGCCGGTTCAATGAGCAGTTCTTC.

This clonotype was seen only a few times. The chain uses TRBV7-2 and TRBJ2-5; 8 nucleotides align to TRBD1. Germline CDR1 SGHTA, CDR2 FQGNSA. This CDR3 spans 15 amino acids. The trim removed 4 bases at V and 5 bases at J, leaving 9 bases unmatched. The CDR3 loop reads CASSSAQGAIETQYF. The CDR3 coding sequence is TGTGCCAGCAGCTCCGCGCAGGGGGCTATTGAGACCCAGTACTTC.

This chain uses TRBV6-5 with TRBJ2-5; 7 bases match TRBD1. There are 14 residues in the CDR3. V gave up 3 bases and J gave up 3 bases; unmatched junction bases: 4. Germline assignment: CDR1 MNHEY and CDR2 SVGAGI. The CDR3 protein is CASSYPGQEETQYF. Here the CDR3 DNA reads TGTGCCAGCAGTTATCCCGGACAGGAAGAGACCCAGTACTTC.

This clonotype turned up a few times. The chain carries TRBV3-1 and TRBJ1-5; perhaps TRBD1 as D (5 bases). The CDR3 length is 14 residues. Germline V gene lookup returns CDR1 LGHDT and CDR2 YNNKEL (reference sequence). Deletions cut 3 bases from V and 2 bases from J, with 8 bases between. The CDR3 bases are TGTGCCAGCAGCCAGAGGGGTCGCAATCAGCCCCAGCATTTT. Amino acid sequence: CASSQRGRNQPQHF.

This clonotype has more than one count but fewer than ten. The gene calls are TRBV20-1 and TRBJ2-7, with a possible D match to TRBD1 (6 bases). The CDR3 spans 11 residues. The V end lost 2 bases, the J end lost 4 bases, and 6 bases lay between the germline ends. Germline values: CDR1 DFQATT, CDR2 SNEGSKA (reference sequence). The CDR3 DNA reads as TGCAGTGCTAGACAGGGGTACGAGCAGTACTTC. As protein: CSARQGYEQYF.

The CDR3 DNA reads as TGCGCCAGCAGCCAAACTGGGGCCGGTGGAGAGACCCAGTACTTC. This codes for CASSQTGAGGETQYF. The rearrangement links TRBV4-1 to TRBJ2-5; tentative D call: TRBD1 (5 bases). Trimming left V 2 bases short and J 4 bases short, with 14 bases between. The V gene's germline CDR1 is MGHRA and CDR2 YSYEKL. This CDR3 spans 15 amino acids.

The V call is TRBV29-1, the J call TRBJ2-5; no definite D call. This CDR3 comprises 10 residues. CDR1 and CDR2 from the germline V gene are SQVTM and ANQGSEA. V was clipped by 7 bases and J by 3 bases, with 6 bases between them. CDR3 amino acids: CSAAEETQYF. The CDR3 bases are TGCAGCGCCGCAGAAGAGACCCAGTACTTC.

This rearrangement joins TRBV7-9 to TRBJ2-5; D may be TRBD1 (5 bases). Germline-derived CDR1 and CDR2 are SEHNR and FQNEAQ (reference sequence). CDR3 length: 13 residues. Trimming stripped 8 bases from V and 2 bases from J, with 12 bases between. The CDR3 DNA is TGTGCCAGCGTAAACGACAGACAAGAGACCCAGTACTTC. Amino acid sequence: CASVNDRQETQYF.

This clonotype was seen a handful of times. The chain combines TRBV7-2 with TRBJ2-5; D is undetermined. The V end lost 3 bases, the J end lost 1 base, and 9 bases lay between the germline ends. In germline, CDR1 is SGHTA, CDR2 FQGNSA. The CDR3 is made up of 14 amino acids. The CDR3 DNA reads TGTGCCAGCAGCTTGGCAGCCCGCCAAGAGACCCAGTACTTC. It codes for CASSLAARQETQYF.

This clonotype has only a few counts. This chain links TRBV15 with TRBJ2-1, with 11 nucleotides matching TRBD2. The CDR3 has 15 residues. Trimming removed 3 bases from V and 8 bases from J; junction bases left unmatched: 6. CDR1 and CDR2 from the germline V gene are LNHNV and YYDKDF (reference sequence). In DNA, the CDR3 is TGTGCCACCAGCAGGTCTAGCGGGAGGATAGATGAGCAGTTCTTC. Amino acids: CATSRSSGRIDEQFF.

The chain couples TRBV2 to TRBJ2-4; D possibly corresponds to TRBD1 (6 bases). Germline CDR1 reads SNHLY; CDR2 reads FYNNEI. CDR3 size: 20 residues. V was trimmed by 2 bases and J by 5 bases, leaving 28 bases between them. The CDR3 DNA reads TGTGCCAGCAGTGAATCCCCAGCCCATAGACAGGCAATGTATCAAAACATTCAGTACTTC. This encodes CASSESPAHRQAMYQNIQYF.